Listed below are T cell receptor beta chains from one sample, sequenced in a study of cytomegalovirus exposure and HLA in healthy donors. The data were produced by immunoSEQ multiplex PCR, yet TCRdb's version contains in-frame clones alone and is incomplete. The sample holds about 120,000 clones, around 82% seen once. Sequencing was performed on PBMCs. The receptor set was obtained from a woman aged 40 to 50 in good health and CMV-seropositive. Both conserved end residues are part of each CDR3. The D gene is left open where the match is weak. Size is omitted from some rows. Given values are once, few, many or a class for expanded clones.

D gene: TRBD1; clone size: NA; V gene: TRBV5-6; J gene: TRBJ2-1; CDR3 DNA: TGTGCCAGCAGCCGTACGGGACAGCCTTGGAATGAGCAGTTCTTC; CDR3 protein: CASSRTGQPWNEQFF
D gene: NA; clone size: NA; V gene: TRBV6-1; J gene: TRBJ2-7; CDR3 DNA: TGTGCCAGCAGACAGAACCTCTACGAGCAGTACTTC; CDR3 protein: CASRQNLYEQYF
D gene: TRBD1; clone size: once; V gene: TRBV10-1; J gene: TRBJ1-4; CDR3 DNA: TGCGCCAGCAGTGACCGGACAGGAACTAATGAAAAACTGTTTTTT; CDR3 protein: CASSDRTGTNEKLFF
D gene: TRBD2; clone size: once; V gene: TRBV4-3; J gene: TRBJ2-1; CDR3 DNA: TGCGCCAGCAGCCAAGAAGGACTAGCGGGCTTCAATGAGCAGTTCTTC; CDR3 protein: CASSQEGLAGFNEQFF
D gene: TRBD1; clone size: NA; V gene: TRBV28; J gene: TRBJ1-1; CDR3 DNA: TGTGCCAGCAGTTTATTCCTGTCAGGGGGCACTGAAGCTTTCTTT; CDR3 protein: CASSLFLSGGTEAFF
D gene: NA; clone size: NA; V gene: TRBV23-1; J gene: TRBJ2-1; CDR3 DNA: TGCGCCAGCAGCCCACTTTCGGAGGCCACATCCCATGAGCAGTTCTTC; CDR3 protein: CASSPLSEATSHEQFF
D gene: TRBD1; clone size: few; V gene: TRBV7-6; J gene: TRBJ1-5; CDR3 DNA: TGTGCCAGCAGCTTAGGGACAGGCGACAATCAGCCCCAGCATTTT; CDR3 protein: CASSLGTGDNQPQHF
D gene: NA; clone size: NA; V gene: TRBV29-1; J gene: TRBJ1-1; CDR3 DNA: TGCAGCGTTTGGAAACAGCCTGAGGCTTTCTTT; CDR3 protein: CSVWKQPEAFF
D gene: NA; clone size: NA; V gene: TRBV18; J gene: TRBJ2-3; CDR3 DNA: TGTGCCAGCTCACTAGAAAGCGGCACAGATACGCAGTATTTT; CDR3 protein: CASSLESGTDTQYF
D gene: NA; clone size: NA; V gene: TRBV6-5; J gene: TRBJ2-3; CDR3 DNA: TGTGCCAGCAGTTTCCGGACGCAGGGCGATACGCAGTATTTT; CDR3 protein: CASSFRTQGDTQYF